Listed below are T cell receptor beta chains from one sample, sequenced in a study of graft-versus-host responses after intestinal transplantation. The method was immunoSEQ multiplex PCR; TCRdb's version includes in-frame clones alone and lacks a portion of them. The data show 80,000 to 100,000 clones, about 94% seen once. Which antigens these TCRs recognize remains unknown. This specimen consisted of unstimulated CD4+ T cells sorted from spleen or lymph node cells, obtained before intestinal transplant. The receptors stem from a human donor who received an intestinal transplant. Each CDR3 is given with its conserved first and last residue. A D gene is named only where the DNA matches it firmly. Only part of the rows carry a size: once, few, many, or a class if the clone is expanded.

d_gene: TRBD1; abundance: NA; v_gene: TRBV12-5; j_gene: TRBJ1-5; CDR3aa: CASGPGTEGFQPQHF; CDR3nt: TGTGCTAGTGGACCCGGGACAGAGGGCTTTCAGCCCCAGCATTTT
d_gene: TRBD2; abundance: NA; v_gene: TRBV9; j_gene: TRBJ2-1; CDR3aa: CASSVAGRGPAGGPYNEQFF; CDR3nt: TGTGCCAGCAGCGTAGCGGGTCGGGGGCCGGCGGGAGGGCCCTACAATGAGCAGTTCTTC
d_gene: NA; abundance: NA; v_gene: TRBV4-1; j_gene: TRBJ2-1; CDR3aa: CASSIRVNEQFF; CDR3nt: TGCGCCAGCAGCATCCGGGTCAATGAGCAGTTCTTC
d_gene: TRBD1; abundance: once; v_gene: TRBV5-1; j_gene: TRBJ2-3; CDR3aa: CASSYPGQGADTQYF; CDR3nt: TGCGCCAGCAGCTACCCGGGACAGGGGGCAGATACGCAGTATTTT
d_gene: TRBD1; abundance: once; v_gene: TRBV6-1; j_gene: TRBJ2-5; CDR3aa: CASSVQGGRFGTQYF; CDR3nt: TGTGCCAGCAGTGTACAGGGGGGAAGGTTTGGGACCCAGTACTTC
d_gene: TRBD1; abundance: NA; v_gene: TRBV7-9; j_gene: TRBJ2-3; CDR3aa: CASTIGQGIYTQYF; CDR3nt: TGTGCCAGCACCATTGGACAGGGGATTTATACGCAGTATTTT
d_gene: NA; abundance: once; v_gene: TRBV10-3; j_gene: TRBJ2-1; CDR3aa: CAISSLKSGHSYNEQFF; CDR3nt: TGTGCCATCAGTTCTCTCAAAAGCGGGCACTCCTACAATGAGCAGTTCTTC
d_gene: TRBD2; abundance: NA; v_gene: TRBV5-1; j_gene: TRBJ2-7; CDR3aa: CASSPRTSGLYEQYF; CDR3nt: TGCGCCAGCAGCCCGCGGACTAGCGGCCTCTACGAGCAGTACTTC
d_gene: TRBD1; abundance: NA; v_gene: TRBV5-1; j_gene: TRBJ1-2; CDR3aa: CASSLGPGTGLDGYTF; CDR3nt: TGCGCCAGCAGCTTGGGTCCCGGGACAGGTCTGGATGGCTACACCTTC
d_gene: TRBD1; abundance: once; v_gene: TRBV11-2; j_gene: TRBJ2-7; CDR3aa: CASSLTDRSSVEQYF; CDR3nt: TGTGCCAGCAGCCTAACGGACAGGAGTTCTGTCGAGCAGTACTTC
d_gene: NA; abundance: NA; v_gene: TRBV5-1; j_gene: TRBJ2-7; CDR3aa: CASSLAFSDEQYF; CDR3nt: TGCGCCAGCAGCTTGGCCTTTTCTGACGAGCAGTACTTC
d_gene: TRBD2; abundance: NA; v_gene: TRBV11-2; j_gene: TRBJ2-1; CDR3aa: CASSLDPPLAALFYNEQFF; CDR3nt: TGTGCCAGCAGCTTAGATCCACCACTAGCGGCCCTCTTCTACAATGAGCAGTTCTTC
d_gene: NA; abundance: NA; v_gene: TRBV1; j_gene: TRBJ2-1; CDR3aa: CTSSQDTSFGRADYNEQFF; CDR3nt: TGCACCAGCAGCCAAGATACGTCTTTCGGGAGGGCCGACTACAATGAGCAGTTCTTC
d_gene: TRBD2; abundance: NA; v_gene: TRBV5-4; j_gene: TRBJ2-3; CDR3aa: CASSLGGTSGVTDTQYF; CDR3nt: TGTGCCAGCAGCTTGGGTGGGACTAGCGGGGTTACAGATACGCAGTATTTT
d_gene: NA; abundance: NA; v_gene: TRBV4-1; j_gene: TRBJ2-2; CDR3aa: CASSQEDRNTGELFF; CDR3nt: TGCGCCAGCAGCCAAGAAGACAGAAACACCGGGGAGCTGTTTTTT
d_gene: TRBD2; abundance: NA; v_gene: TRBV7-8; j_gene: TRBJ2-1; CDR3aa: CASSRSQKIGTSGWNEQFF; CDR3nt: TGTGCCAGCAGTCGTTCTCAAAAAATCGGGACTAGCGGCTGGAATGAGCAGTTCTTC
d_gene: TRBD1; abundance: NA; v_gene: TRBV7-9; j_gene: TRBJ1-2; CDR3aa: CASSLAQGAEVSTF; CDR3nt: TGTGCCAGCAGCTTAGCACAGGGGGCCGAGGTCTCCACCTTC
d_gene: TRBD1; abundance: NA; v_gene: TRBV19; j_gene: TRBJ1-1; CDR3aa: CASRDDRGLVAFF; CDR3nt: TGTGCCAGTAGAGATGACAGGGGGCTCGTAGCTTTCTTT
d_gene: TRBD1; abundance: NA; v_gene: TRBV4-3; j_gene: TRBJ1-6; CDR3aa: CASSPYQDRGSSLHF; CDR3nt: TGCGCCAGCAGCCCCTATCAGGACAGGGGTTCTTCCCTCCACTTT
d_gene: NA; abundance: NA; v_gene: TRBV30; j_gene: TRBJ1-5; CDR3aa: CAWSPGNNQPQHF; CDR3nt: TGTGCCTGGAGTCCCGGGAACAATCAGCCCCAGCATTTT
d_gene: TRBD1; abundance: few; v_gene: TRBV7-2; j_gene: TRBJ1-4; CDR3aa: CASSLLRTGYEKLFF; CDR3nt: TGTGCCAGCAGCCTACTAAGGACAGGGTATGAAAAACTGTTTTTT
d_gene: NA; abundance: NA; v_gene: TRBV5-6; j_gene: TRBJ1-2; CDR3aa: CASSLLTGSNYGYTF; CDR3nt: TGTGCCAGCAGCCTGCTGACAGGCTCTAACTATGGCTACACCTTC
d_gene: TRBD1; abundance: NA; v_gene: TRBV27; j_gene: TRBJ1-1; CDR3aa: CASSSFGDRGTTEAFF; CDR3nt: TGTGCCAGCAGTTCTTTTGGGGACAGGGGGACCACTGAAGCTTTCTTT
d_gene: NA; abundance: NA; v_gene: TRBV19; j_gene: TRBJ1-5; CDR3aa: CASSTEGRQPQHF; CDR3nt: TGTGCCAGTAGTACGGAGGGTCGTCAGCCCCAGCATTTT
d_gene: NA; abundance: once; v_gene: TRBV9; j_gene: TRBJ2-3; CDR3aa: CASSVAQTDTDTQYF; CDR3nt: TGTGCCAGCAGCGTAGCTCAAACAGACACAGATACGCAGTATTTT
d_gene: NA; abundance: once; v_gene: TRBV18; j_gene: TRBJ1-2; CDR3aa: CASSNSDYGYTF; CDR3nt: TGTGCCAGCTCAAACAGTGACTATGGCTACACCTTC
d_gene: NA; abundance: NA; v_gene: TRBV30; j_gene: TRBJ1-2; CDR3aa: CAWREGNYGYTF; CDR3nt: TGTGCCTGGAGGGAGGGGAACTATGGCTACACCTTC
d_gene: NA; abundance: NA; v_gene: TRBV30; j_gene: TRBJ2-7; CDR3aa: CAWSVGQTYEQYF; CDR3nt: TGTGCCTGGAGTGTGGGCCAAACCTACGAGCAGTACTTC
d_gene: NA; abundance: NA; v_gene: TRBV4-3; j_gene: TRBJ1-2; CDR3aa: CASSQDGQDYYGYTF; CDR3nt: TGCGCCAGCAGCCAAGATGGGCAGGACTACTATGGCTACACCTTC
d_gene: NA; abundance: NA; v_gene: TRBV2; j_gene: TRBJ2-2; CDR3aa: CASSDTRAGELFF; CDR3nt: TGTGCCAGCAGTGATACCAGGGCCGGGGAGCTGTTTTTT
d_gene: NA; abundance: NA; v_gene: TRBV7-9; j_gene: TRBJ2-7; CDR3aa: CASSSSRWEQYF; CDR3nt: TGTGCCAGCAGCTCATCCAGGTGGGAGCAGTACTTC
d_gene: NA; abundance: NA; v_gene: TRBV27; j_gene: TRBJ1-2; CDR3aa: CASSLKGGGRGYTF; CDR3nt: TGTGCCAGCAGTTTAAAGGGCGGGGGACGCGGCTACACCTTC
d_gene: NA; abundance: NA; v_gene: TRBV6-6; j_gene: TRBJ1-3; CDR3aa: CASSYTTSFSGNTIYF; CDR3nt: TGTGCCAGCAGTTACACTACTTCTTTCTCTGGAAACACCATATATTTT
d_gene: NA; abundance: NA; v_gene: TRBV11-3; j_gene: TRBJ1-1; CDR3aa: CASSLSMNTEAFF; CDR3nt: TGTGCCAGCAGCTTATCTATGAACACTGAAGCTTTCTTT
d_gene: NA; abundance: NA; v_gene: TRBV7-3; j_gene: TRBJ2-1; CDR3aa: CASSSGVRDGSSYNEQFF; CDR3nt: TGTGCCAGCAGCTCGGGAGTCAGGGACGGGAGCTCCTACAATGAGCAGTTCTTC
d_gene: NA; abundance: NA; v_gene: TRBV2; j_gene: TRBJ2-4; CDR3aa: CASSDTTGWVAKNIQYF; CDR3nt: TGTGCCAGCAGTGACACCACAGGGTGGGTGGCCAAAAACATTCAGTACTTC
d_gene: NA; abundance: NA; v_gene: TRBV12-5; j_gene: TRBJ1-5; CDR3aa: CASGLIFVRQAGFNQPQHF; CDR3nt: TGTGCTAGTGGTTTGATTTTTGTTCGACAGGCCGGCTTCAATCAGCCCCAGCATTTT
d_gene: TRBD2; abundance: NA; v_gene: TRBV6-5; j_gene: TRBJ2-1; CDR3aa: CASRRLAEGVEQFF; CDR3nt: TGTGCCAGCAGGCGACTAGCGGAGGGGGTTGAGCAGTTCTTC
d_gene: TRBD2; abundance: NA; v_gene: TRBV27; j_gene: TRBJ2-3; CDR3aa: CASSLTSGKDTQYF; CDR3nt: TGTGCCAGCAGCTTGACTAGCGGGAAAGATACGCAGTATTTT
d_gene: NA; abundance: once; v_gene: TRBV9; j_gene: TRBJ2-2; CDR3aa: CASSVGAGFVGELFF; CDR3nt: TGTGCCAGCAGCGTAGGGGCGGGATTCGTCGGGGAGCTGTTTTTT
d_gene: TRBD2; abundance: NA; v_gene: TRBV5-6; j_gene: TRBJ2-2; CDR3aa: CASSLVAGGNTWELFF; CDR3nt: TGTGCCAGCAGCCTAGTAGCGGGGGGGAACACCTGGGAGCTGTTTTTT
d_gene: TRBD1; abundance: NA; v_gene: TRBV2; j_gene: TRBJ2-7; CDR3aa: CASRDRVYEQYF; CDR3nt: TGTGCCAGCAGGGACAGGGTCTACGAGCAGTACTTC
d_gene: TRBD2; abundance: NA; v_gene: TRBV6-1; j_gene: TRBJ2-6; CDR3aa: CASSEFWGGSSGANVLTF; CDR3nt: TGTGCCAGCAGTGAATTTTGGGGGGGAAGCTCTGGGGCCAACGTCCTGACTTTC
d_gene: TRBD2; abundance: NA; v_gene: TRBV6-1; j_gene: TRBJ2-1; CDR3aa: CASSRLAGVGEQFF; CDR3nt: TGTGCCAGCAGTCGACTAGCGGGAGTTGGTGAGCAGTTCTTC
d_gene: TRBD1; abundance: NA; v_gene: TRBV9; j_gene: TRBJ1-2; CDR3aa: CASSPRTAGTGGRGYTF; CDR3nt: TGTGCCAGCAGCCCTAGGACCGCCGGGACAGGGGGCCGTGGCTACACCTTC
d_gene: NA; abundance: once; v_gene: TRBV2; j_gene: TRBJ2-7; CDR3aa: CASSVDGSGGEQYF; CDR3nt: TGTGCCAGCAGTGTGGACGGGAGCGGAGGGGAGCAGTACTTC
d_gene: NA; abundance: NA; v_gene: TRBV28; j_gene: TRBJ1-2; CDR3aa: CASSTRGGYDYGYTF; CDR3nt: TGTGCCAGCAGCACACGGGGAGGGTACGACTATGGCTACACCTTC
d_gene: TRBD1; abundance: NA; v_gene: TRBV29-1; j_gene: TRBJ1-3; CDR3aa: CSVTGGPHRNTIYF; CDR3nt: TGCAGCGTAACAGGGGGACCTCATAGAAACACCATATATTTT
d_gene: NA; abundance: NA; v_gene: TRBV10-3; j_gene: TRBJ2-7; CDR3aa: CAIRDPLGRRDSSYEQYF; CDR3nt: TGTGCCATCAGGGACCCCCTTGGGAGGCGCGATAGCTCCTACGAGCAGTACTTC
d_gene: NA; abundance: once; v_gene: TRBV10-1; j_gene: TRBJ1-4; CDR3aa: CASSTGGARTNEKLFF; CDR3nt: TGCGCCAGCAGTACGGGGGGCGCGAGGACTAATGAAAAACTGTTTTTT
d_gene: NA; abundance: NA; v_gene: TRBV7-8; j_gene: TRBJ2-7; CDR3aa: CASSFDRPYEQYF; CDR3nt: TGTGCCAGCAGCTTCGACAGGCCCTACGAGCAGTACTTC
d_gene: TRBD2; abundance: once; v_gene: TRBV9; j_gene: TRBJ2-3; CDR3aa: CASSVVGRASFVDTDTQYF; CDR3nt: TGTGCCAGCAGCGTAGTCGGGAGGGCCTCCTTTGTGGACACAGATACGCAGTATTTT
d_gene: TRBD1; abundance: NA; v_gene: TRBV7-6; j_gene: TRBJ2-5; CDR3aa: CASSSGTVQETQYF; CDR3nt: TGTGCCAGCAGCTCCGGGACAGTCCAAGAGACCCAGTACTTC
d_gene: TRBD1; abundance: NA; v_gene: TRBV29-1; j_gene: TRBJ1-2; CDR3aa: CSVGTGDNYGYTF; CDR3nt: TGCAGCGTCGGGACAGGCGACAACTATGGCTACACCTTC
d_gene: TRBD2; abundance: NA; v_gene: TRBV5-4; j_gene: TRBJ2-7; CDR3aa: CASRSGLAGGGYEQYF; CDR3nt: TGTGCCAGCAGATCGGGACTAGCGGGGGGAGGCTACGAGCAGTACTTC
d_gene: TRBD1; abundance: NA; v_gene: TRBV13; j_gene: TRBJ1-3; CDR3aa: CASSQDRGLNTIYF; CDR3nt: TGTGCCAGCAGCCAGGACAGGGGGCTAAACACCATATATTTT
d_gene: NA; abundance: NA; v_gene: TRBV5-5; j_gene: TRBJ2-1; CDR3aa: CASSLAYGLPSSYNEQFF; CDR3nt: TGTGCCAGCAGCTTGGCCTATGGACTGCCGAGCTCCTACAATGAGCAGTTCTTC
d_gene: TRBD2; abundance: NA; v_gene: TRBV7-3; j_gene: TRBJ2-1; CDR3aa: CASSLGGGGFDEQFF; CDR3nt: TGTGCCAGCAGCCTAGGCGGGGGGGGGTTCGATGAGCAGTTCTTC
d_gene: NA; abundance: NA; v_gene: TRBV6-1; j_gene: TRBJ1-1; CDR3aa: CASRTGGGTEAFF; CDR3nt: TGTGCCAGCAGAACCGGCGGGGGCACTGAAGCTTTCTTT
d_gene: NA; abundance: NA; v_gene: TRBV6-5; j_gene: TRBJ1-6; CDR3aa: CASSYSTVSGSPLHF; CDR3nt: TGTGCCAGCAGTTACTCGACCGTAAGCGGTTCACCCCTCCACTTT